A single sample is the source of the 32 T cell receptor beta chains below, sequenced in a study. TCRdb keeps only in-frame clones here, not all; method: immunoSEQ multiplex PCR. The sample contains 60,000 to 85,000 clones, 90% to 95% of which appear only once. What was sequenced was PBMCs. The receptors come from a man aged 40-49 years with rheumatoid arthritis.

V is TRBV4-2 and J is TRBJ1-5; 7 bases align to TRBD1. CDR3 size: 17 residues. Germline CDR1 LGHNA, CDR2 YNFKEQ. The trim removed 1 base at V and 1 base at J, leaving 7 bases unmatched. The CDR3 loop is CASSQGGTVGSNQPQHF. The CDR3 DNA reads TGTGCCAGCAGCCAAGGGGGGACAGTGGGGAGCAATCAGCCCCAGCATTTT.

This clone is a singleton in its sample. The gene calls are TRBV2 and TRBJ2-1; D unclear. The CDR3 length is 15 residues. Germline V gene data show CDR1 as SNHLY and CDR2 as FYNNEI. The V end was cut by 3 bases, the J end by 5 bases, with 14 bases between. The CDR3 loop reads CASSDGESSNNEQFF. CDR3 DNA sequence: TGTGCCAGCAGTGATGGAGAATCATCCAACAATGAGCAGTTCTTC.

CDR3: CASSPGRGSYEQYF. The CDR3 DNA follows: TGTGCCAGCTCACCAGGCAGGGGTAGCTACGAGCAGTACTTC. V and J are TRBV18 and TRBJ2-7, with D possibly matching TRBD1 (6 bases). Trimming cost V 2 bases and J 3 bases, with 11 bases left between them. The CDR3 totals 14 residues. Germline V gene lookup returns CDR1 KGHSH and CDR2 LQKENI.

This sequence joins TRBV24-1 and TRBJ2-3; 8 bases match TRBD1. Per germline, CDR1 KGHDR and CDR2 SFDVKD. The V and J ends lost 6 bases and 5 bases, in that order; junction bases with no gene match: 3. The CDR3 is 13 residues long. The CDR3 region is CATSSGGKDTQYF. The CDR3 DNA reads TGTGCCACCAGTTCAGGGGGCAAAGATACGCAGTATTTT.

The V gene is TRBV5-4, the J gene TRBJ1-2; no reliable D call. CDR1 and CDR2 from the germline V gene are SGHNT and YYREEE (reference sequence). The CDR3 consists of 12 residues. Deletions cut 9 bases from V and 4 bases from J, with 13 bases between. The CDR3 DNA is TGTGCCATCATAGGGTCTGGCTATGGCTACACCTTC. Translation gives CAIIGSGYGYTF. Supplemented by reference TRBV5-4 and TRBJ1-2, the full variable domain reads ETGVTQSPTHLIKTRGQQVTLRCSSQSGHNTVSWYQQALGQGPQFIFQYYREEENGRGNFPPRFSGLQFPNYSSELNVNALELDDSALYLCAIIGSGYGYTFGSGTRLTVV.

The genes are TRBV28 and TRBJ1-5, with D possibly matching TRBD1 (6 bases). The CDR3 totals 14 residues. The V and J ends lost 5 bases and 8 bases respectively, with 16 bases between them. From germline, CDR1 is MDHEN and CDR2 SYDVKM. The CDR3 bases are TGTGCCAGCAGTGGTCCACAGGGTTTAGAGCCCCAGCATTTT. Translation: CASSGPQGLEPQHF.

This clone was counted once. The chain uses TRBV30 and TRBJ2-5; TRBD2 agrees at 14 bases. This CDR3 region has 18 residues. Germline CDR1 and CDR2: GTSNPN and SVGIG (reference sequence). The ends lost 3 bases at V and 4 bases at J; junction bases unmatched: 13. The CDR3 loop is CAWRLGLAGEMTGETQYF. CDR3 in DNA: TGTGCCTGGAGACTGGGACTAGCGGGAGAGATGACGGGAGAGACCCAGTACTTC.

V is TRBV18 and J is TRBJ1-6; D uncertain. Germline V lookup: CDR1 KGHSH, CDR2 LQKENI. Trimming removed 3 bases at V and 1 base at J, with 13 bases between. This CDR3 is built from 17 residues. The DNA of the CDR3 is TGTGCCAGCTCACCCGATGGGTTTCGGTCCTATAATTCACCCCTCCACTTT. Amino acids: CASSPDGFRSYNSPLHF.

The rearrangement uses TRBV18 and TRBJ1-5, with D hard to call. The CDR3 loop spans 13 amino acids. V was shortened by 2 bases and J by 9 bases, with 11 bases between the two germline ends. Germline V lookup: CDR1 KGHSH, CDR2 LQKENI. CDR3 DNA: TGTGCCAGCTCACCAGTCGATTACGGGCCCCAGCATTTT. This translates into CASSPVDYGPQHF.

This rearrangement joins TRBV18 to TRBJ1-1, with D possibly being TRBD1 (6 bases). With 5 bases removed from V and 0 bases from J, the gap between germline ends came to 10 bases. CDR1 and CDR2 (germline): KGHSH, LQKENI. The CDR3 extends over 14 amino acids. CDR3 in DNA: TGTGCCAGCTCAACACAGGGTATGAACACTGAAGCTTTCTTT. This translates into CASSTQGMNTEAFF.

The chain links TRBV24-1 to TRBJ2-1; TRBD1 matches 9 bases. The trim removed 9 bases at V and 4 bases at J, leaving 6 bases unmatched. Germline V lookup: CDR1 KGHDR, CDR2 SFDVKD. The CDR3 sequence is 14 residues long. The DNA for the CDR3 is TGTGCCACCCACCCGGGACAGGGTTACAATGAGCAGTTCTTC. It yields the protein CATHPGQGYNEQFF.

Only one count was recorded for this clone. The V and J genes are TRBV5-5 and TRBJ2-2, with D possibly being TRBD2 (5 bases). The V end lost 1 base, the J end lost 7 bases, and 14 bases lay between the germline ends. CDR3 size: 15 residues. Germline CDR1 and CDR2: SGHKS and YYEKEE (reference sequence). The CDR3: CASSLLTDFGGELFF. In nucleotides, the CDR3 is TGTGCCAGCAGCTTGCTCACGGACTTTGGCGGGGAGCTGTTTTTT.

The V and J genes are TRBV5-1 and TRBJ2-3, with 16 bases matching TRBD2. This CDR3 has 19 residues. The germline V gene has CDR1 SGHRS and CDR2 YFSETQ. V gave up 4 bases and J gave up 4 bases; unmatched junction bases: 12. CDR3 DNA: TGCGCCAGCAGCCCCAATCCGGGACTAGCGGGGGGGCAGGCAGATACGCAGTATTTT. It is translated as CASSPNPGLAGGQADTQYF.

The genes are TRBV18 and TRBJ2-5; 10 bases map to TRBD1. The ends lost 1 base at V and 4 bases at J; junction bases unmatched: 3. The CDR3 runs to 15 residues. CDR1 and CDR2 from the germline V gene are KGHSH and LQKENI. The CDR3 DNA reads TGTGCCAGCTCACCACGACAGGGGGCCGGAGAGACCCAGTACTTC. Amino acid sequence: CASSPRQGAGETQYF.

V and J are TRBV4-2 and TRBJ2-1, with TRBD2 matching 10 bases. In germline, CDR1 is LGHNA, CDR2 YNFKEQ. V shed 0 bases and J 0 bases; nucleotides not matched to a gene: 14. This CDR3 spans 21 amino acids. The CDR3 sequence: CASSQDSSGGAGKHSYNEQFF. In DNA form, the CDR3 reads TGTGCCAGCAGCCAAGATTCCAGCGGGGGGGCCGGGAAACACTCCTACAATGAGCAGTTCTTC.

V usage is TRBV27 and J usage is TRBJ1-1; D gene unclear. Germline V gene data show CDR1 as MNHEY and CDR2 as SMNVEV (reference sequence). The CDR3 covers 15 residues. Trimming cost V 3 bases and J 0 bases, with 11 bases left between them. CDR3 loop: CASSFKGGMNTEAFF. In nucleotides, the CDR3 is TGTGCCAGCAGTTTTAAAGGAGGAATGAACACTGAAGCTTTCTTT.

The rearrangement links TRBV2 to TRBJ2-1, with 12 bases fitting TRBD2. The ends lost 2 bases at V and 8 bases at J; junction bases unmatched: 4. The germline V gene has CDR1 SNHLY and CDR2 FYNNEI. The CDR3 covers 15 residues. CDR3 in DNA: TGTGCCAGCAGTGAACGACTAGCGGGGGCCCATGAGCAGTTCTTC. It encodes CASSERLAGAHEQFF.

The chain carries TRBV10-3 and TRBJ2-2; tentatively, D is TRBD2 (5 bases). The CDR3 spans 17 residues. Germline assignment: CDR1 ENHRY and CDR2 SYGVKD. The V gene lost 3 bases and the J gene lost 5 bases, with 19 bases spanning the gap. The CDR3 region is CAISDPTPGSSTGELFF. The DNA of the CDR3 is TGTGCCATCAGTGACCCAACTCCTGGGAGTTCGACCGGGGAGCTGTTTTTT.

The chain recombines TRBV19 with TRBJ1-1; D may be TRBD1 (5 bases). This CDR3 comprises 14 residues. The V gene lost 6 bases and the J gene lost 7 bases, with 18 bases spanning the gap. CDR1 LNHDA and CDR2 SQIVND come from the germline V gene (reference sequence). The CDR3 protein is CASRKADKTFEAFF. As DNA, the CDR3 is TGTGCCAGTAGGAAAGCGGACAAAACTTTTGAAGCTTTCTTT.

V usage is TRBV11-2 and J usage is TRBJ1-1; D may be TRBD1 (5 bases). The CDR3 length is 15 residues. Trimming shortened V by 4 bases and J by 5 bases, and 17 bases separated the two germline ends. CDR1 SGHAT and CDR2 FQNNGV come from the germline V gene. The CDR3 loop is CASSSSPGTGTEAFF. CDR3 coding DNA: TGTGCCAGCAGCTCATCTCCCGGGACGGGGACTGAAGCTTTCTTT.

This rearrangement joins TRBV6-5 to TRBJ1-5; D remains ambiguous. Trimming shortened V by 5 bases and J by 0 bases, and 11 bases separated the two germline ends. The CDR3 loop spans 15 amino acids. The germline V gene encodes CDR1 MNHEY and CDR2 SVGAGI. This CDR3 reads CASSKSPGSNQPQHF. CDR3 in DNA: TGTGCCAGCAGTAAAAGTCCGGGTAGCAATCAGCCCCAGCATTTT.

The gene calls are TRBV29-1 and TRBJ2-1, with 8 bases identical to TRBD2. The CDR3 extends over 14 amino acids. V lost 6 bases, J lost 4 bases, and 8 bases stayed unmatched. Looked up from germline, CDR1 is SQVTM and CDR2 is ANQGSEA. The CDR3 sequence: CSVGVIAGYNEQFF. In DNA, the CDR3 is TGCAGCGTCGGTGTCATAGCGGGGTACAATGAGCAGTTCTTC.

The chain has TRBV7-2 and TRBJ2-2; 8 bases map to TRBD2. This CDR3 is built from 14 residues. V was pared by 5 bases and J by 8 bases, with 7 bases of the junction left unmatched. Germline V gene lookup returns CDR1 SGHTA and CDR2 FQGNSA. In DNA form, the CDR3 reads TGTGCCAGCAGCCCACGACTAGCGACTGGGGAGCTGTTTTTT. Translating gives CASSPRLATGELFF.

The chain combines TRBV6-5 with TRBJ1-1; no clear D. CDR3 length: 13 residues. Per germline, CDR1 MNHEY and CDR2 SVGAGI. Trimming removed 2 bases from V and 11 bases from J, with 15 bases in between. The CDR3 DNA sequence: TGTGCCAGCAGTTACCGACCGTTGAATCGGGCTTTCTTT. This codes for CASSYRPLNRAFF.

The gene calls are TRBV14 and TRBJ2-7; 7 nucleotides line up with TRBD2. V lost 2 bases, J lost 5 bases, and 6 bases stayed unmatched. This CDR3 contains 14 residues. In germline, CDR1 is SGHDN, CDR2 FVKESK. The CDR3 nucleotides are TGTGCCAGCAGCCAAAGGACTAGAGTCCACGAGCAGTACTTC. Protein product: CASSQRTRVHEQYF.

About this clone itself: The junction departs from germline at one end; a sequencing error may be responsible. Other DNA sequences within the sample encode an identical CDR3. The rearrangement uses TRBV9 and TRBJ1-1; 8 bases are a match to TRBD1. This CDR3 contains 17 residues. The V gene's germline CDR1 is SGDLS and CDR2 YYNGEE. Here the CDR3 reads CASSVDDWTGLNTEAFF. CDR3 bases: TGTGCCAGCAGTGTAGACGATTGGACAGGGTTGAACACTGAAGCTTTCTTT. Filled out from reference TRBV9 and TRBJ1-1, the complete variable domain reads DSGVTQTPKHLITATGQRVTLRCSPRSGDLSVYWYQQSLDQGLQFLIQYYNGEERAKGNILERFSAQQFPDLHSELNLSSLELGDSALYFCASSVDDWTGLNTEAFFGQGTRLTVV.

The count of this clone is one. This rearrangement joins TRBV5-6 to TRBJ1-1; D unresolved. CDR1 and CDR2 (germline): SGHDT, YYEEEE. The CDR3 loop spans 14 amino acids. Trimming took 2 bases from V and 1 from J, leaving 9 bases between them. CDR3 DNA: TGTGCCAGCAGCTTAAGGGAGGAGAACACTGAAGCTTTCTTT. This encodes CASSLREENTEAFF. Full variable domain (remainder filled in from reference TRBV5-6 and TRBJ1-1): DAGVTQSPTHLIKTRGQQVTLRCSPKSGHDTVSWYQQALGQGPQFIFQYYEEEERQRGNFPDRFSGHQFPNYSSELNVNALLLGDSALYLCASSLREENTEAFFGQGTRLTVV.

V is TRBV2 and J is TRBJ1-2; TRBD1 agrees at 8 bases. CDR1 is SNHLY and CDR2 is FYNNEI in the germline V gene. The trim removed 8 bases at V and 0 bases at J, leaving 5 bases unmatched. The CDR3 is made up of 14 amino acids. The CDR3: CASGGQGANYGYTF. The CDR3 coding sequence is TGTGCCAGCGGAGGACAGGGAGCTAACTATGGCTACACCTTC.

V usage is TRBV27 and J usage is TRBJ1-1; no clear D. Per germline, CDR1 MNHEY and CDR2 SMNVEV (reference sequence). The CDR3 extends over 14 amino acids. Trimming cost V 3 bases and J 1 base, with 9 bases left between them. The CDR3 here is CASSLRHRNTEAFF. The CDR3 nucleotides read TGTGCCAGCAGTTTGAGGCACAGGAACACTGAAGCTTTCTTT.

The chain is built from TRBV7-3 and TRBJ2-2; 7 bases agree with TRBD2. The V gene's germline CDR1 is SGHTA and CDR2 FQGTGA. After removal of 0 bases from V and 4 bases from J, the junction contained 8 bases not matched to a gene. This CDR3 region has 17 residues. CDR3 in DNA: TGTGCCAGCAGCTTAACCTCTTCTAGCGGCCTCACCGGGGAGCTGTTTTTT. This codes for CASSLTSSSGLTGELFF.

This chain links TRBV5-1 with TRBJ1-1; D gene ambiguous. Trimming stripped 4 bases from V and 5 bases from J, with 15 bases between. The length of the CDR3 is 14 residues. Germline CDR1 SGHRS, CDR2 YFSETQ. The chain's CDR3 is CASSPRAWVTEAFF. DNA of the CDR3: TGCGCCAGCAGCCCGAGGGCCTGGGTGACTGAAGCTTTCTTT.

This clone was detected once. The V call is TRBV19, the J call TRBJ2-7; a weak D match, TRBD1 (5 bases). The CDR3 is 14 residues long. CDR1 and CDR2 from the germline V gene are LNHDA and SQIVND (reference sequence). With 9 bases removed from V and 4 bases from J, the gap between germline ends came to 19 bases. For the CDR3, the DNA is TGTGCCAGCCCCAGACAGAGGTGGCTTTACGAGCAGTACTTC. Protein sequence: CASPRQRWLYEQYF.